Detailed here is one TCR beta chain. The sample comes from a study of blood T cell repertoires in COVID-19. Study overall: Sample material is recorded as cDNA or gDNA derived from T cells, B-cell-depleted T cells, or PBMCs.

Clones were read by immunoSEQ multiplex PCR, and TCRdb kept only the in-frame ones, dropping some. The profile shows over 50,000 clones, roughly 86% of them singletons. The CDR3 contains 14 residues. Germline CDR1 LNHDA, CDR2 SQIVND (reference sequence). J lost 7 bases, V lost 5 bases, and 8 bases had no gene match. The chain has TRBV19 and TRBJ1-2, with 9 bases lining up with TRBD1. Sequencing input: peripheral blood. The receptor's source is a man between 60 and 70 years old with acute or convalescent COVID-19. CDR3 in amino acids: CASSPQRQGGGYTF. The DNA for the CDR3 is TGTGCCAGTAGTCCACAACGACAGGGGGGTGGCTACACCTTC.